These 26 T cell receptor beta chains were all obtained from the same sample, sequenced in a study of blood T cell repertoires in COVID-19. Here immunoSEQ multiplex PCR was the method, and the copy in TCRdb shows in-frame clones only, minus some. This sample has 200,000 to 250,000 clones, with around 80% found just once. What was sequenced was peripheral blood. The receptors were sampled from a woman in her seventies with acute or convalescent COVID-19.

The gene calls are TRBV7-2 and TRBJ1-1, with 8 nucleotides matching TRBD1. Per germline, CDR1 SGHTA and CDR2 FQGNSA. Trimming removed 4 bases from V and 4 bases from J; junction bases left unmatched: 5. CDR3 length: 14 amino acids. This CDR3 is CASSSRTGTTEAFF. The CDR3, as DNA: TGTGCCAGCAGCTCCCGGACAGGGACCACTGAAGCTTTCTTT.

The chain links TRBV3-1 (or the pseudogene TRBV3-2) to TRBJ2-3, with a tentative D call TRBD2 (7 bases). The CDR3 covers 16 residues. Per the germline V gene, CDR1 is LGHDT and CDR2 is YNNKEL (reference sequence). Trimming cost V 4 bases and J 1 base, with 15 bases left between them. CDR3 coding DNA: TGTGCCAGCAGCCCGGGGACCGGGGGGCGCACAGATACGCAGTATTTT. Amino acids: CASSPGTGGRTDTQYF.

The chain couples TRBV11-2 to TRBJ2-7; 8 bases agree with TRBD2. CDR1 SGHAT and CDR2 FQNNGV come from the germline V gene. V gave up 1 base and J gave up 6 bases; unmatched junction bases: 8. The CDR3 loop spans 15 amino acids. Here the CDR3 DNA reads TGTGCCAGCAGCTTAGGTAGGGGGACTAGGTCCGAGCAGTACTTC. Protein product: CASSLGRGTRSEQYF. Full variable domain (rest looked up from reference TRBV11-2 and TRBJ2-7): EAGVAQSPRYKIIEKRQSVAFWCNPISGHATLYWYQQILGQGPKLLIQFQNNGVVDDSQLPKDRFSAERLKGVDSTLKIQPAKLEDSAVYLCASSLGRGTRSEQYFGPGTRLTVT.

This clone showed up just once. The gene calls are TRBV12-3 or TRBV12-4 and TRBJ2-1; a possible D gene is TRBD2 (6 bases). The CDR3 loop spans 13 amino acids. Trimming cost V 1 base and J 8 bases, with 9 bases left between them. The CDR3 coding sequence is TGTGCCAGCAGTTTAGGGAGGGGCCATGAGCAGTTCTTC. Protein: CASSLGRGHEQFF.

Here the CDR3 reads CASSFPTSGPPEQYF. The DNA of the CDR3 is TGTGCCAGCAGCTTCCCGACTAGCGGGCCTCCCGAGCAGTACTTC. This chain connects TRBV7-8 to TRBJ2-7; 10 bases are shared with TRBD2. Germline V gives CDR1 SGHVS, CDR2 FQNEAQ. The length of the CDR3 is 15 residues. The trim removed 3 bases at V and 6 bases at J, leaving 8 bases unmatched.

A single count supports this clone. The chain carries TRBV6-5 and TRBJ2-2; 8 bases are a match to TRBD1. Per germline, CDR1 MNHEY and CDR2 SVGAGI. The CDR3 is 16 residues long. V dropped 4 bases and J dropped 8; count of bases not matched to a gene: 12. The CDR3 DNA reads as TGTGCCAGCAGTTCGGGACAGGCTCCTTCAAGTGGGGAGCTGTTTTTT. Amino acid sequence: CASSSGQAPSSGELFF.

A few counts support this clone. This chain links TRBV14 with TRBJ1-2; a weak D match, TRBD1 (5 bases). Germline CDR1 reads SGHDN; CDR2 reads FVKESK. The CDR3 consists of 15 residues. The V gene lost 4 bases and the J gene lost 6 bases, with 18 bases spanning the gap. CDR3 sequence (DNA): TGTGCCAGCAGCCGTGGAGGGCGCAGGGCGCATGGCTACACCTTC. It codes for CASSRGGRRAHGYTF.

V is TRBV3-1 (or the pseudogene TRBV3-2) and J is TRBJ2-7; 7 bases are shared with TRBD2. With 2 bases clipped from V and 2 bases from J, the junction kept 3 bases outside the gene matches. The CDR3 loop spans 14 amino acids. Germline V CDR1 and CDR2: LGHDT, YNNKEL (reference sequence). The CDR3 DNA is TGTGCCAGCAGCCAAAATGGACTAGCCTACGAGCAGTACTTC. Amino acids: CASSQNGLAYEQYF.

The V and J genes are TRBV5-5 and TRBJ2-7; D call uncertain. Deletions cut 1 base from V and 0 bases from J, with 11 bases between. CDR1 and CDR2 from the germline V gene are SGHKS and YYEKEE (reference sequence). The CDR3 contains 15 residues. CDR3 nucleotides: TGTGCCAGCAGCTTGCAATCAGTCAGCTCCTACGAGCAGTACGTC. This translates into CASSLQSVSSYEQYV.

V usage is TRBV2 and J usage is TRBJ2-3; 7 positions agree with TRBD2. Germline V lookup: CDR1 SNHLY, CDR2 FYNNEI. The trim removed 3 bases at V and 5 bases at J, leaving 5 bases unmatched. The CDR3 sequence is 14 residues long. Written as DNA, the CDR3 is TGTGCCAGCAGTGACGTGGTAGCGGGAGATACGCAGTATTTT. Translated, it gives CASSDVVAGDTQYF.

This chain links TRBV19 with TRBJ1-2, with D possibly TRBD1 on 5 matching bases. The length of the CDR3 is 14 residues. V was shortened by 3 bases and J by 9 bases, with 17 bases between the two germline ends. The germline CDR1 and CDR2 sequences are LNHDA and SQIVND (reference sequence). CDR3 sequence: CASSMWGLGRSYTF. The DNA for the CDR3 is TGTGCCAGTAGTATGTGGGGCCTCGGAAGGAGCTACACCTTC.

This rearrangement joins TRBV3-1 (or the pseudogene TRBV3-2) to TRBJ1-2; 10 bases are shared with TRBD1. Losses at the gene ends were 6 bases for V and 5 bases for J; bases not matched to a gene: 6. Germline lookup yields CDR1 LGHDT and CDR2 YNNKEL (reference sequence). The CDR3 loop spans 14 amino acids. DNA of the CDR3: TGTGCCAGCAGTCTCGACAGGGGGCTATATGGCTACACCTTC. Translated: CASSLDRGLYGYTF.

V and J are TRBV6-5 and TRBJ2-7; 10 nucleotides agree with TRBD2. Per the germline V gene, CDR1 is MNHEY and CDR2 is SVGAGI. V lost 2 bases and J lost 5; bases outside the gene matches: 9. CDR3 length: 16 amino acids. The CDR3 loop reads CASSYTRASGGHEQYF. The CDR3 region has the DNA TGTGCCAGCAGTTACACTCGGGCTAGCGGGGGCCACGAGCAGTACTTC.

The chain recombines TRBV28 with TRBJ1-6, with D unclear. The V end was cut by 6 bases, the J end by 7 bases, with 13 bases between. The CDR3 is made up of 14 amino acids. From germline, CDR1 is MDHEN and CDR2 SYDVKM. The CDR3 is CASRGSSGNSPLHF. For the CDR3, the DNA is TGTGCCAGCAGGGGGTCATCGGGAAATTCACCCCTCCACTTT.

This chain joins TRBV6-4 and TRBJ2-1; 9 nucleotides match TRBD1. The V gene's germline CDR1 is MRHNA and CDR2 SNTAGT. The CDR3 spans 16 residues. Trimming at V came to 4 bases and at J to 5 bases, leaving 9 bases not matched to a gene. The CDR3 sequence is CASSVLPGQGHNEQFF. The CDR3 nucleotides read TGTGCCAGCAGTGTCCTACCGGGACAGGGACACAATGAGCAGTTCTTC.

In nucleotides, the CDR3 is TGTGCCAGCTCACCATCAAACTACGAGCAGTACGTC. Encoded protein: CASSPSNYEQYV. The chain employs TRBV18 and TRBJ2-7, with unresolved D. With 2 bases removed from V and 3 bases from J, the gap between germline ends came to 5 bases. Germline V lookup: CDR1 KGHSH, CDR2 LQKENI. The CDR3 extends over 12 amino acids.

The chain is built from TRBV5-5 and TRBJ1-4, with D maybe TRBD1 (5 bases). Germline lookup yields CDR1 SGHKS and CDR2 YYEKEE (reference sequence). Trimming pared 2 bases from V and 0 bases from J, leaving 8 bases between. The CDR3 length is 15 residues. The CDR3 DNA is TGTGCCAGCAGCTTCTGGGGGGCAACTAATGAAAAACTGTTTTTT. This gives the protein CASSFWGATNEKLFF.

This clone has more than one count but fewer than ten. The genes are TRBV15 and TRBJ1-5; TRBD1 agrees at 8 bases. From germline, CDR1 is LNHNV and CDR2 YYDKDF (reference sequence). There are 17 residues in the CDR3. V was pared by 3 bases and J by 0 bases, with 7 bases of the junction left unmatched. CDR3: CATSSRGDRGSNQPQHF. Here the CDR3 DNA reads TGTGCCACCAGCAGTAGAGGAGACAGGGGTAGCAATCAGCCCCAGCATTTT.

The CDR3: CASSLAGQSQETQYF. The CDR3 coding sequence is TGTGCCAGCAGCTTGGCAGGACAGAGCCAAGAGACCCAGTACTTC. This chain connects TRBV5-4 to TRBJ2-5; possible D gene TRBD1, 6 bases. The CDR3 has 15 residues. Trimming stripped 0 bases from V and 1 base from J, with 10 bases between. The germline V gene encodes CDR1 SGHNT and CDR2 YYREEE (reference sequence).

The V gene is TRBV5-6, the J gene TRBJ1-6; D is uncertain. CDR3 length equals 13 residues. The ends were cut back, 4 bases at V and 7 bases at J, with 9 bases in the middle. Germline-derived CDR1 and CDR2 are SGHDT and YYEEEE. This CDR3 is CASSRVVNSPLHF. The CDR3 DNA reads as TGTGCCAGCAGCCGGGTCGTCAATTCACCCCTCCACTTT.

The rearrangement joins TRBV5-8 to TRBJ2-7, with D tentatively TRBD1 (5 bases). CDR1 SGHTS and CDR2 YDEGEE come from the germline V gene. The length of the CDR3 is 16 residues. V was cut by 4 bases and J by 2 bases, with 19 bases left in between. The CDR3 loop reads CASSLGTGPYPYEQYV. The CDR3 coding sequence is TGTGCCAGCAGCCTTGGTACAGGACCTTATCCCTACGAGCAGTACGTC.

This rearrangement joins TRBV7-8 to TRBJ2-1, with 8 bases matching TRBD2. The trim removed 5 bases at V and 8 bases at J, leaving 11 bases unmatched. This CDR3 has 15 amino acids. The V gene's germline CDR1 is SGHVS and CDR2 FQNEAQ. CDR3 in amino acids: CASSLPGLDLYEQFF. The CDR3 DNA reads TGTGCCAGCAGCCTACCGGGACTAGATCTCTATGAGCAGTTCTTC.

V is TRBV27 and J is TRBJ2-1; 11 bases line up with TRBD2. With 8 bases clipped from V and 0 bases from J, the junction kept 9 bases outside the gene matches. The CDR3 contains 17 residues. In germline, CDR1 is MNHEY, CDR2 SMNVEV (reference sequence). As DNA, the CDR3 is TGTGCCAGCGTCCCTAGCGGGGGGCCAAGCTCCTACAATGAGCAGTTCTTC. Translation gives CASVPSGGPSSYNEQFF.

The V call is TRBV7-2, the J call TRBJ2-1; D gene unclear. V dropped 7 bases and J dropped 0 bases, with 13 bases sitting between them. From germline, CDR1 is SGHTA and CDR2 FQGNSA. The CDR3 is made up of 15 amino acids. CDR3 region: CASIQAYSSYNEQFF. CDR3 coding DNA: TGTGCCAGCATCCAGGCCTACAGCTCCTACAATGAGCAGTTCTTC.

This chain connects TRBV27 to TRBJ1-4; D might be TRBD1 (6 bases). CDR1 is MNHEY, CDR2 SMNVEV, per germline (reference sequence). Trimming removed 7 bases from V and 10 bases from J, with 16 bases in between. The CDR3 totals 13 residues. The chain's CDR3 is CASTGQLEGKLFF. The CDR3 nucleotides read TGTGCCAGCACGGGACAATTGGAAGGAAAACTGTTTTTT.

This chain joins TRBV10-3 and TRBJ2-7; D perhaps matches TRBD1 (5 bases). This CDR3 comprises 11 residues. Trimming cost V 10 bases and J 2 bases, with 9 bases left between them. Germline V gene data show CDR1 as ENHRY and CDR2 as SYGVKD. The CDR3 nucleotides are TGTGCCACCCTAGGGGCCTACGAGCAGTACTTC. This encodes CATLGAYEQYF.